At least ten counts were recorded for the clone carrying this TCR beta chain. Its antigen is not identified. V was shortened by 1 base and J by 1 base, with 5 bases between the two germline ends. The CDR3 loop spans 13 amino acids. CDR1 and CDR2 from the germline V gene are SGHNT and YYREEE (reference sequence). A 120-subject validation cohort, separate from the 666-subject first cohort, supplied the donors. The data originate from a study of cytomegalovirus exposure and HLA in healthy donors. The assay was immunoSEQ multiplex PCR, and TCRdb's table has in-frame clones only and misses some. The sample holds over 200,000 clones, about 86% seen once. Study-wide results and limits: Researchers reported that a few CMV-associated chains were confirmed in vitro as CMV antigen-specific. High specificity and sensitivity for cytomegalovirus status were reported for the classifier.

Material: PBMCs. This sequence joins TRBV5-4 and TRBJ1-1; no firm D call. The receptor's source is a woman under 30 in good health and CMV-seronegative. The CDR3 spells CASSLHPNTEAFF. DNA of the CDR3: TGTGCCAGCAGCTTGCATCCGAACACTGAAGCTTTCTTT.